Below are 30 T cell receptor beta chains sequenced from a single sample in a study of blood T cell repertoires in COVID-19. Assay: immunoSEQ multiplex PCR; the TCRdb copy retains only in-frame clones and omits some. The sample lists 150,000 to 160,000 clones; approximately 90% were seen once. The sample comprised peripheral blood. The receptors derive from a woman aged 40-49 years with acute or convalescent COVID-19.

CDR3 amino acids: CARSPRAGGDTEAFF. The CDR3 DNA reads as TGTGCCAGATCACCCAGGGCAGGCGGGGACACTGAAGCTTTCTTT. V is TRBV21-1 and J is TRBJ1-1. TRBV21-1 is a pseudogene locus. CDR3 length: 15 amino acids.

This chain joins TRBV2 and TRBJ1-4; possibly TRBD1 for D (5 bases). Trimming removed 6 bases from V and 0 bases from J, with 11 bases in between. The germline gives CDR1 SNHLY, CDR2 FYNNEI. The CDR3 spans 15 residues. CDR3 in amino acids: CASSRDRTTNEKLFF. In nucleotides, the CDR3 is TGTGCCAGCAGCAGGGATCGCACAACTAATGAAAAACTGTTTTTT.

This chain joins TRBV4-2 and TRBJ2-3; D ambiguous. V shed 4 bases and J shed 6 bases, with 8 bases lying between them. Germline lookup yields CDR1 LGHNA and CDR2 YNFKEQ. This CDR3 comprises 12 residues. The CDR3 DNA follows: TGTGCCAGCAGCCCGGGTGTGGATACGCAGTATTTT. It encodes CASSPGVDTQYF.

The chain recombines TRBV29-1 with TRBJ1-2; D call uncertain. V was clipped by 3 bases and J by 1 base, with 6 bases between them. Germline CDR1 and CDR2: SQVTM and ANQGSEA. The CDR3 is 12 residues long. The CDR3 nucleotides read TGCAGCGTTGAGAGCCTTAACTATGGCTACACCTTC. This codes for CSVESLNYGYTF.

J is TRBJ2-2 and V is TRBV7-2; 8 bases fit TRBD2. The CDR3 covers 17 residues. V was clipped by 5 bases and J by 4 bases; unmatched bases: 12. Germline-derived CDR1 and CDR2 are SGHTA and FQGNSA. The CDR3 spells CASSPDRFGLATGELFF. The CDR3 DNA is TGTGCCAGCAGCCCAGACAGGTTTGGACTAGCCACCGGGGAGCTGTTTTTT.

This clone has just one count. This chain connects TRBV30 to TRBJ1-1; D uncertain. Trimming took 2 bases from V and 5 from J, leaving 15 bases between them. The CDR3 consists of 14 residues. Germline CDR1 GTSNPN, CDR2 SVGIG (reference sequence). As DNA, the CDR3 is TGTGCCTGGAGTCTCCGGCCCGAGGGTACTGAAGCTTTCTTT. This gives the protein CAWSLRPEGTEAFF.

The rearrangement links TRBV12-3 or TRBV12-4 to TRBJ1-2; no definite D call. The CDR3 runs 13 residues. V shed 9 bases and J shed 0 bases, with 11 bases lying between them. The CDR3 nucleotides are TGTGCCAGTGCGACTACAACTAACTATGGCTACACCTTC. Its protein product is CASATTTNYGYTF.

The V gene is TRBV5-6, the J gene TRBJ2-7; 7 bases fit TRBD1. V lost 4 bases to trimming and J lost 4 bases; unmatched junction nucleotides: 8. This CDR3 comprises 14 residues. CDR1 and CDR2 (germline): SGHDT, YYEEEE. The CDR3 protein is CASSHRDSDYEQYF. CDR3 bases: TGTGCCAGCAGCCACCGGGACAGTGATTACGAGCAGTACTTC.

The table lists this clone with a count of one. The chain carries TRBV28 and TRBJ1-1, with 8 bases aligning to TRBD1. V trimming: 5 bases; J trimming: 2 bases; junction bases outside the gene matches: 7. This CDR3 comprises 15 residues. Looked up from germline, CDR1 is MDHEN and CDR2 is SYDVKM. CDR3 sequence reads: CASSETGAANTEAFF. The CDR3 DNA sequence: TGTGCCAGCAGTGAGACAGGGGCCGCTAACACTGAAGCTTTCTTT.

The chain combines TRBV9 with TRBJ2-7; 10 nucleotides agree with TRBD2. There are 15 residues in the CDR3. The J segment lost 2 bases and the V segment lost 5 bases, leaving 7 bases of the junction unmatched. Germline values: CDR1 SGDLS, CDR2 YYNGEE. This CDR3 is CASSQSSGGTYEQYF. The DNA of the CDR3 is TGTGCCAGCAGTCAATCTAGCGGGGGAACCTACGAGCAGTACTTC.

The chain couples TRBV9 to TRBJ2-3; 7 bases line up with TRBD1. V was clipped by 0 bases and J by 2 bases; unmatched bases: 3. Germline values: CDR1 SGDLS, CDR2 YYNGEE. The CDR3 has 15 amino acids. CDR3 residues: CASSVGQGVTDTQYF. CDR3 nucleotides: TGTGCCAGCAGCGTAGGACAGGGTGTCACAGATACGCAGTATTTT.

The chain carries TRBV4-2 and TRBJ2-7, with a possible D match to TRBD2 (6 bases). The CDR3 is 15 residues long. Trimming left V 4 bases short and J 2 bases short, with 15 bases between. Germline loops: CDR1 LGHNA, CDR2 YNFKEQ. The CDR3 DNA follows: TGTGCCAGCAGCCCGGTGGAGGGAAAGGCCTACGAGCAGTACTTC. Amino acids: CASSPVEGKAYEQYF.

The chain carries TRBV10-3 and TRBJ1-5; D is ambiguous. From germline, CDR1 is ENHRY and CDR2 SYGVKD. This CDR3 has 13 residues. V was shortened by 3 bases and J by 6 bases, with 9 bases between the two germline ends. Here the CDR3 DNA reads TGTGCCATCAGTGATCACAGCTTTCAGCCCCAGCATTTT. Protein sequence: CAISDHSFQPQHF.

The chain has TRBV4-1 and TRBJ2-7; D remains unclear. The CDR3 runs 15 residues. Germline CDR1 reads MGHRA; CDR2 reads YSYEKL. The V end lost 5 bases, the J end lost 1 base, and 15 bases lay between the germline ends. The CDR3 reads CASSRDEAGSYEQYF. The DNA of the CDR3 is TGCGCCAGCAGCAGAGACGAGGCCGGTTCCTACGAGCAGTACTTC.

This rearrangement joins TRBV7-6 to TRBJ2-7; TRBD1 matches 8 bases. The V segment lost 1 base and the J segment 2 bases; nucleotides outside the gene matches: 4. The CDR3 consists of 15 residues. Germline CDR1 reads SGHVS; CDR2 reads FNYEAQ. As DNA, the CDR3 is TGTGCCAGCAGCTTAGAGGACAGGGCTACCTACGAGCAGTACTTC. This codes for CASSLEDRATYEQYF.

On this clone itself: Other DNA sequences in the sample encode the same CDR3. This chain links TRBV5-1 with TRBJ1-5; D uncertain. Germline V gene data show CDR1 as SGHRS and CDR2 as YFSETQ. Trimming took off 0 bases at V and 0 bases at J, with 7 bases between the two ends. CDR3 length: 15 residues. CDR3 bases: TGCGCCAGCAGCTTGGCCGGCGGTAGCAATCAGCCCCAGCATTTT. This codes for CASSLAGGSNQPQHF. The full variable domain, in which reference TRBV5-1 and TRBJ1-5 provide the parts outside the CDR3, is KAGVTQTPRYLIKTRGQQVTLSCSPISGHRSVSWYQQTPGQGLQFLFEYFSETQRNKGNFPGRFSGRQFSNSRSEMNVSTLELGDSALYLCASSLAGGSNQPQHFGDGTRLSIL.

The gene calls are TRBV15 and TRBJ2-3; TRBD1 matches 10 bases. CDR3 size: 15 residues. Germline CDR1 reads LNHNV; CDR2 reads YYDKDF (reference sequence). J gave up 6 bases and V 3 bases, and 6 bases lay outside the gene matches. The chain's CDR3 is CATSSRQGAGDTQYF. CDR3 nucleotide sequence: TGTGCCACCAGCAGCCGACAGGGGGCTGGGGATACGCAGTATTTT. The variable domain in full, with the rest retrieved from reference TRBV15 and TRBJ2-3, is DAMVIQNPRYQVTQFGKPVTLSCSQTLNHNVMYWYQQKSSQAPKLLFHYYDKDFNNEADTPDNFQSRRPNTSFCFLDIRSPGLGDTAMYLCATSSRQGAGDTQYFGPGTRLTVL.

The chain has TRBV24-1 and TRBJ2-2; possible D gene TRBD1, 5 bases. V lost 12 bases, J lost 1 base, and 8 bases lay in between. Germline-derived CDR1 and CDR2 are KGHDR and SFDVKD. This CDR3 has 12 residues. CDR3: CASTGNTGELFF. The CDR3 region has the DNA TGTGCCTCCACAGGGAACACCGGGGAGCTGTTTTTT.

This clone was picked up one time. This sequence joins TRBV7-3 and TRBJ2-1; possibly TRBD2 for D (6 bases). The CDR3 sequence is 15 residues long. V shed 2 bases and J shed 7 bases, with 15 bases lying between them. Looked up from germline, CDR1 is SGHTA and CDR2 is FQGTGA. The CDR3 region has the DNA TGTGCCAGCAGCTTAGACCTAGCGACACGTAATGAGCAGTTCTTC. Translation: CASSLDLATRNEQFF.

This chain connects TRBV7-9 to TRBJ2-5, with a weak D call TRBD1 (6 bases). V lost 1 base to trimming and J lost 2 bases, with 17 bases between them. The length of the CDR3 is 17 residues. The germline V gene has CDR1 SEHNR and CDR2 FQNEAQ (reference sequence). The chain's CDR3 is CASSLGGPGHQQETQYF. The DNA of the CDR3 is TGTGCCAGCAGCTTAGGGGGCCCGGGACACCAACAAGAGACCCAGTACTTC.

This sequence joins TRBV4-2 and TRBJ2-5, with 8 bases that match TRBD2. V lost 1 base to trimming and J lost 3 bases; unmatched junction nucleotides: 10. Germline values: CDR1 LGHNA, CDR2 YNFKEQ. The CDR3 length is 17 residues. The CDR3 sequence is CASSQGLAGGIEETQYF. As DNA, the CDR3 is TGTGCCAGCAGCCAAGGGCTAGCGGGCGGAATTGAAGAGACCCAGTACTTC.

In its sample, this clone was seen once. V usage is TRBV28 and J usage is TRBJ1-2, with D hard to call. The CDR3 spans 14 residues. The V end was cut by 6 bases, the J end by 6 bases, with 17 bases between. Germline values: CDR1 MDHEN, CDR2 SYDVKM. The chain's CDR3 is CASRASTQRDGYTF. The DNA of the CDR3 is TGTGCCAGCAGAGCCTCCACACAGAGAGATGGCTACACCTTC.

The chain employs TRBV5-8 and TRBJ2-3, with a weak D call TRBD2 (5 bases). Trimming took off 7 bases at V and 2 bases at J, with 14 bases between the two ends. The CDR3 extends over 14 amino acids. Germline values: CDR1 SGHTS, CDR2 YDEGEE. The CDR3 loop reads CASGLGRDTDTQYF. The CDR3 DNA sequence: TGTGCCAGCGGCCTCGGACGGGACACAGATACGCAGTATTTT.

The gene calls are TRBV30 and TRBJ1-1; D call uncertain. The germline V and J ends were trimmed by 2 bases and 2 bases, with 9 bases remaining between them. CDR1 is GTSNPN, CDR2 SVGIG, per germline (reference sequence). This CDR3 has 13 residues. The CDR3 reads CAWSRSINTEAFF. In DNA, the CDR3 is TGTGCCTGGAGTCGGTCGATAAACACTGAAGCTTTCTTT.

The rearrangement uses TRBV5-4 and TRBJ2-3; 7 bases fit TRBD2. The junction had 10 bases not matched to a gene; V was cut back by 6 bases and J by 3 bases. The CDR3 runs 15 residues. Germline loops: CDR1 SGHNT, CDR2 YYREEE (reference sequence). DNA of the CDR3: TGTGCCAGCAATTCGGGCGGGAGTCAGACAGATACGCAGTATTTT. Translating it yields CASNSGGSQTDTQYF.

The J gene is TRBJ2-5, the V gene TRBV24-1; 10 positions match TRBD1. With V trimmed by 3 bases and J by 4 bases, 7 bases remained unmatched. CDR1 KGHDR and CDR2 SFDVKD come from the germline V gene. The CDR3 has 16 amino acids. The CDR3, as DNA: TGTGCCACCAGTGATCGCACCGGGACAGGGGCAGAGACCCAGTACTTC. It is translated as CATSDRTGTGAETQYF.

The CDR3 region is CASRGGGANVLTF. CDR3 bases: TGTGCCAGCAGGGGGGGAGGGGCCAACGTCCTGACTTTC. The V call is TRBV6-5, the J call TRBJ2-6; possible D gene TRBD2, 6 bases. V was shortened by 6 bases and J by 4 bases, with 7 bases between the two germline ends. The CDR3 covers 13 residues. Per germline, CDR1 MNHEY and CDR2 SVGAGI.

This chain links TRBV5-3 with TRBJ1-1; D is unclear. TRBV5-3 is recorded as an ORF, its role being uncertain. The CDR3 loop spans 14 amino acids. Deletions cut 2 bases from V and 1 base from J, with 9 bases between. CDR3 nucleotides: TGTGCCAGAAGCTTAAGGCGGAAGAACACTGAAGCTTTCTTT. It codes for CARSLRRKNTEAFF.

The chain links TRBV7-2 to TRBJ2-7; D may be TRBD2 (6 bases). The CDR3 runs 12 residues. In germline, CDR1 is SGHTA, CDR2 FQGNSA. Between the trimmed V and J ends, which lost 5 bases and 7 bases, there was a span of 12 bases. This CDR3 reads CASSPGLGEQYF. In DNA, the CDR3 is TGTGCCAGCAGCCCGGGACTTGGGGAGCAGTACTTC.

This rearrangement joins TRBV7-9 to TRBJ2-7; possible D gene TRBD2, 6 bases. This CDR3 contains 14 residues. Trimming stripped 0 bases from V and 4 bases from J, with 10 bases between. CDR1 is SEHNR and CDR2 is FQNEAQ in the germline V gene (reference sequence). CDR3 amino acids: CASSLAGSVYEQYF. The CDR3 coding sequence is TGTGCCAGCAGCTTAGCCGGGAGTGTATACGAGCAGTACTTC. Combining the CDR3 with reference TRBV7-9 and TRBJ2-7 gives the whole variable domain DTGVSQNPRHKITKRGQNVTFRCDPISEHNRLYWYRQTLGQGPEFLTYFQNEAQLEKSRLLSDRFSAERPKGSFSTLEIQRTEQGDSAMYLCASSLAGSVYEQYFGPGTRLTVT.